This T cell receptor beta chain was sequenced in a study of shared clonotypes between healthy human individuals. The deep-level immunoSEQ assay was used. The data were produced by immunoSEQ multiplex PCR, yet TCRdb's version contains in-frame clones alone and is incomplete. The sample includes about 1,800,000 clones, about 95% of them seen just once. CDR1 MDHEN and CDR2 SYDVKM come from the germline V gene. The junction had 17 bases not matched to a gene; V was cut back by 2 bases and J by 0 bases. CDR3 length equals 20 residues. The naive CD8 fraction comprised CD45RO-negative cells positively selected for CCR7 and excluded terminally differentiated effector memory CD45RA+ cells. Donors comprised healthy HIV-negative adults lacking recent acute infections or vaccinations. Broader study findings: Few donors limited the genetic and exposure-history diversity represented.

Regarding this clone: Antigen unknown.

This chain joins TRBV28 and TRBJ2-7, with 9 bases identical to TRBD2. The sequencing sample was made of naive CD8+ T cells sorted from blood. This TCR was sampled from a man aged 18 to 29 in good health. Written as DNA, the CDR3 is TGTGCCAGCAGTTTACAACGACTAGCGGAGGGGTCAGAGCACTCCTACGAGCAGTACTTC. As protein: CASSLQRLAEGSEHSYEQYF.